This is a list of T cell receptor beta chains from one sample in a study of beta chain features in type 1 diabetes. Assay used: immunoSEQ multiplex PCR; TCRdb lists only in-frame clones, some missing. The sample includes under 450,000 clones, roughly 15% seen only once; the top ten take approximately 0.019%. Sequencing used naive CD4+ T cells from blood. These receptors all come from a woman aged 18-30 years in good health. Both conserved end residues are part of each CDR3. A D gene is named only where the DNA matches it firmly. A row's size may be missing; if present it is once, few, many or a size class.

J | V | D | size | length | CDR3 | DNA
TRBJ2-3 | TRBV7-2 | . | . | 15 | CASRGAGLRTDTQYF | TGTGCCAGCAGAGGGGCGGGACTCCGCACAGATACGCAGTATTTT
TRBJ1-1 | TRBV6-1 | TRBD1 | . | 14 | CASRTGLGNTEAFF | TGTGCCAGCAGGACAGGGCTGGGGAACACTGAAGCTTTCTTT
TRBJ1-5 | TRBV6-5 | . | . | 13 | CASSLDTNQPQHF | TGTGCCAGCAGTTTGGACACCAATCAGCCCCAGCATTTT
TRBJ2-7 | TRBV7-9 | . | few | 14 | CASSFGGGLYEQYF | TGTGCCAGCAGCTTCGGCGGGGGCCTCTACGAGCAGTACTTC
TRBJ2-5 | TRBV27 | TRBD2 | . | 14 | CASWTSGRSETQYF | TGTGCCAGTTGGACTAGCGGGAGGTCGGAGACCCAGTACTTC
TRBJ2-1 | TRBV4-3 | TRBD2 | few | 16 | CASSQDGAGVYNEQFF | TGCGCCAGCAGCCAAGACGGGGCGGGGGTGTACAATGAGCAGTTCTTC
TRBJ2-3 | TRBV14 | . | few | 12 | CASNGGADTQYF | TGTGCCAGCAACGGAGGAGCAGATACGCAGTATTTT
TRBJ1-2 | TRBV6-5 | . | few | 13 | CASSPRANYGYTF | TGTGCCAGCAGTCCCAGGGCTAACTATGGCTACACCTTC
TRBJ2-7 | TRBV7-2 | . | . | 14 | CASSLRGPSYEQYF | TGTGCCAGCAGCTTGCGGGGGCCTTCCTACGAGCAGTACTTC
TRBJ2-7 | TRBV7-2 | . | few | 14 | CASSFSGGAYEQYF | TGTGCCAGCAGCTTTTCTGGCGGAGCCTACGAGCAGTACTTC
TRBJ1-1 | TRBV5-1 | . | . | 15 | CASSFEGRLNTEAFF | TGCGCCAGCAGCTTTGAGGGGAGGTTGAACACTGAAGCTTTCTTT
TRBJ2-1 | TRBV27 | . | few | 14 | CASSVAHLKNEQFF | TGTGCCAGCAGCGTAGCCCACCTTAAGAATGAGCAGTTCTTC
TRBJ2-1 | TRBV4-2 | TRBD2 | few | 16 | CASSQDAGGSYNEQFF | TGTGCCAGCAGCCAAGATGCGGGAGGCTCCTACAATGAGCAGTTCTTC
TRBJ2-2 | TRBV7-9 | . | . | 11 | CASSLDRELFF | TGTGCCAGCAGCCTTGACAGAGAGCTGTTTTTT